The 8 T cell receptor beta chains reported below all come from one sample, sequenced in a study of T cells in women clearing cervical HPV infection. Profiled with immunoSEQ multiplex PCR; TCRdb holds only in-frame clones, not every one. The specimen's table records fewer than 25,000 clones. The sequencing input was blood buffy coat. The receptors come from a woman between 18 and 75 years old with a cervical HPV16 infection that either progressed to CIN3+ or cleared (not recorded which).

CDR3 DNA (partial): TGTGCCAGCAGCCCGACGGAGGGCCCCTACGAG. Amino acid sequence: CASSPTEGPYE. The full CDR3 reads CASSPTEGPYEQYF. The V gene is TRBV6-4, the J gene TRBJ2-7; TRBD2 is a possible D gene (6 bases). The read ends 3 residues early relative to the CDR3; the germline J gene fills the gap. CDR1 MRHNA and CDR2 SNTAGT come from the germline V gene. The CDR3 spans 14 residues. Deletions cut 6 bases from V and 2 bases from J, with 14 bases between.

On this clone itself: The sequenced fragment ends 3 residues before the CDR3 boundary, so the rest is inferred from the germline J gene. V usage is TRBV30 and J usage is TRBJ1-4; 8 bases map to TRBD1. Germline assignment: CDR1 GTSNPN and CDR2 SVGIG (reference sequence). This CDR3 contains 15 residues. The V segment lost 4 bases and the J segment 7 bases; nucleotides outside the gene matches: 11. CDR3 region: CAWTLRAGGVEKLFF. The CDR3 bases that were read are TGTGCCTGGACCCTACGGGCAGGGGGCGTTGAAAAA.

Of note for this clone: The read ends 3 residues before the CDR3 terminus; that terminus is restored from the germline J gene. The chain combines TRBV5-1 with TRBJ1-1, with 9 bases lining up with TRBD1. CDR1 is SGHRS, CDR2 YFSETQ, per germline. V shed 3 bases and J 3 bases; nucleotides not matched to a gene: 0. The CDR3 consists of 13 residues. CDR3 in amino acids: CASSWDRDTEAFF. The covered CDR3 bases are TGCGCCAGCAGCTGGGACAGGGACACTGAA.

To note about this clone: The read halts 3 residues ahead of the CDR3 end, with the missing end drawn from the germline J gene. V is TRBV6-1 and J is TRBJ1-2, with D uncertain. CDR1 MNHNS and CDR2 SASEGT come from the germline V gene. The CDR3 has 14 amino acids. V was cut by 3 bases and J by 1 base, with 9 bases left in between. CDR3 bases read: TGTGCCAGCAGTGAGGTACACATTAACTATGGC. Its protein product is CASSEVHINYG. Given in full, the CDR3 is CASSEVHINYGYTF.

As for this clone: Read data end 3 residues before the CDR3 end; the end is taken from the germline J gene. The chain uses TRBV7-6 and TRBJ2-1; D is ambiguous. From germline, CDR1 is SGHVS and CDR2 FNYEAQ. Trimming took 2 bases from V and 0 from J, leaving 8 bases between them. The CDR3 is made up of 15 amino acids. The CDR3 sequence: CASSLRVYSYNEQFF. The DNA read from the CDR3 is TGTGCCAGCAGCTTACGGGTGTACTCCTACAATGAG.

Concerning this clone itself: The read gets to within 3 residues of the CDR3 end, and the germline J gene fills in the rest. The J gene is TRBJ2-2, the V gene TRBV7-3, with 12 positions matching TRBD2. V was clipped by 4 bases and J by 5 bases; unmatched bases: 8. CDR1 is SGHTA, CDR2 FQGTGA, per germline. This CDR3 region has 17 residues. The CDR3 region is CASSSTGTSGLTGELFF. The sequenced CDR3 bases are TGTGCCAGCAGCTCGACCGGGACTAGCGGGCTAACCGGGGAG.

Of note for this clone: The CDR3 extends 3 residues past the end of the read, so its final part is completed from the germline J gene. The chain links TRBV20-1 to TRBJ2-3, with D perhaps TRBD2 (7 bases). The V end was cut by 3 bases, the J end by 6 bases, with 19 bases between. The CDR3 contains 15 residues. CDR1 and CDR2 (germline): DFQATT, SNEGSKA (reference sequence). CDR3 loop: CSASTLAGAIDTQYF. CDR3 DNA (partial): TGCAGTGCTAGTACCCTCGCGGGGGCAATCGATACG.

Comment on this clone: The read ends 3 residues early relative to the CDR3; the germline J gene fills the gap. This rearrangement joins TRBV15 to TRBJ2-7, with TRBD2 matching 8 bases. After removal of 3 bases from V and 2 bases from J, the junction contained 3 bases not matched to a gene. From germline, CDR1 is LNHNV and CDR2 YYDKDF (reference sequence). The CDR3 extends over 14 amino acids. CDR3 region: CATSRGLGAYEQYF. The covered CDR3 bases are TGTGCCACCAGCAGGGGACTAGGGGCCTACGAG.